This record concerns one T cell receptor beta chain sequence. No antigen is known for it. One end of the junction does not line up with germline, which may come from a read error. This specimen comes from a study of glioma-infiltrating T cells. This CDR3 spans 14 amino acids. Germline assignment: CDR1 MDHEN and CDR2 SYDVKM. Using RNA template, CDR3s of TCR alpha and beta were amplified with iRepertoire arm-PCR. MiXCR was run by TCRdb on the multiplex PCR reads, yielding one entry per CDR3 protein. In the table there are roughly 130,000 distinct CDR3 sequences, approximately 24% of which are singletons. Regarding the study as a whole: Above-expected tissue-blood divergence occurred in all gliomas, most in low-grade ones.

This chain connects TRBV28 to TRBJ1-1, with D uncertain. Material for sequencing was glioma tissue, nonneoplastic brain tissue, or PBMCs (not recorded which). This TCR came from a human donor with low-grade glioma or glioblastoma, undergoing nonglioma brain surgery, or in good health (not recorded which). The CDR3 protein is CASSLPILGTKAFF. In nucleotides, the CDR3 is TGTGCCAGCAGTTTACCCATTTTAGGCACTAAAGCTTTCTTT.